Listed below are T cell receptor beta chains from one sample, sequenced in a study of technical replicates of blood from a handful of donors. Sequencing used immunoSEQ multiplex PCR; TCRdb keeps in-frame clones, though not all of them. The table records more than 70,000 clones, 93% of them present only once. Sequencing used T cells isolated from PBMCs. These receptors all stem from a human donor in good health. Both conserved end residues are part of each CDR3. A D gene is named only where the DNA matches it firmly. Clone sizes are given selectively: once, few, many, or a class where the clone is expanded.

J,V,size,D,CDR3,DNA
TRBJ1-5,TRBV7-8,NA,NA,CASSLTRYSQLDSNQPQHF,TGTGCCAGCAGCTTAACCCGATACAGCCAACTCGATAGCAATCAGCCCCAGCATTTT
TRBJ1-4,TRBV2,NA,TRBD1,CASSEADRGGEKLFF,TGTGCCAGCAGTGAAGCGGACAGGGGAGGTGAAAAACTGTTTTTT
TRBJ1-2,TRBV19,NA,NA,CASSTRTPRRSNYGYTF,TGTGCCAGTAGTACCCGGACACCGCGGCGGTCTAACTATGGCTACACCTTC
TRBJ2-1,TRBV25-1,NA,TRBD1,CASSGGTGDGNEQFF,TGTGCCAGCAGTGGAGGGACAGGGGATGGGAATGAGCAGTTCTTC
TRBJ1-2,TRBV6-4,NA,NA,CASSDPANYGYTF,TGTGCCAGCAGTGACCCGGCTAACTATGGCTACACCTTC
TRBJ2-2,TRBV29-1,NA,NA,CSVVEGGPNTGELFF,TGCAGCGTTGTTGAGGGCGGACCTAACACCGGGGAGCTGTTTTTT
TRBJ2-3,TRBV7-2,once,TRBD2,CASGTGGADYTQYF,TGTGCCAGCGGCACGGGGGGGGCCGATTATACGCAGTATTTT
TRBJ2-1,TRBV29-1,NA,NA,CSVRPGSYNEQFF,TGCAGCGTTAGGCCGGGCTCCTACAATGAGCAGTTCTTC
TRBJ2-7,TRBV10-3,NA,NA,CAISSSLLEQYF,TGTGCCATCAGTTCCTCCCTCCTCGAGCAGTACTTC
TRBJ2-7,TRBV4-1,NA,TRBD2,CASSQGLAGAGEQYF,TGCGCCAGCAGCCAAGGACTAGCGGGAGCCGGCGAGCAGTACTTC
TRBJ1-1,TRBV13,NA,NA,CASSPRAPNTEAFF,TGTGCCAGCAGCCCCAGGGCGCCGAACACTGAAGCTTTCTTT
TRBJ2-3,TRBV5-1,NA,TRBD1,CASSFPGTGDTDTQYF,TGCGCCAGCAGCTTCCCCGGGACAGGAGACACAGATACGCAGTATTTT
TRBJ2-7,TRBV10-3,NA,NA,CAMSPTGSSYEQYF,TGTGCCATGTCACCGACTGGGAGCTCCTACGAGCAGTACTTC
TRBJ2-3,TRBV2,NA,NA,CASSGGPGDTQYF,TGTGCCAGCAGTGGAGGGCCGGGAGATACGCAGTATTTT
TRBJ2-7,TRBV25-1,NA,NA,CASSPEYEQYF,TGTGCCAGCAGTCCAGAATACGAGCAGTACTTC
TRBJ2-1,TRBV4-2,NA,TRBD1,CASSPGTGTGSYNEQFF,TGTGCCAGCAGCCCCGGGACAGGGACCGGCTCCTACAATGAGCAGTTCTTC
TRBJ1-5,TRBV28,NA,NA,CASKGPTGSWQPQHF,TGTGCCAGTAAGGGCCCAACAGGGTCGTGGCAGCCCCAGCATTTT
TRBJ1-1,TRBV9,NA,NA,CASSDGWGRRNTEAFF,TGTGCCAGCAGCGATGGGTGGGGCAGGCGGAACACTGAAGCTTTCTTT
TRBJ2-5,TRBV6-5,NA,NA,CASSSQRSQGETQYF,TGTGCCAGCAGTTCCCAAAGGTCCCAGGGGGAGACCCAGTACTTC
TRBJ1-6,TRBV30,NA,NA,CAWSVGGDSPLHF,TGTGCCTGGAGTGTAGGGGGTGATTCACCCCTCCACTTT
TRBJ1-2,TRBV4-1,NA,NA,CASSQDLGQSYGYTF,TGCGCCAGCAGCCAAGATCTCGGACAGAGCTATGGCTACACCTTC
TRBJ1-4,TRBV29-1,NA,TRBD1,CSVRDSGNEKLFF,TGCAGCGTCCGGGACAGCGGAAATGAAAAACTGTTTTTT
TRBJ1-1,TRBV11-2,NA,TRBD1,CASSFPGGQARTEAFF,TGTGCCAGCAGCTTCCCCGGGGGACAGGCGAGAACTGAAGCTTTCTTT
TRBJ1-2,TRBV28,NA,NA,CASSLMDSDYGYTF,TGTGCCAGCAGTTTGATGGACAGCGACTATGGCTACACCTTC